The 9 T cell receptor beta chains below all came from one sample that was sequenced in a study of Ad26.COV2.S vaccination and SARS-CoV-2 variants. Clones were read by immunoSEQ multiplex PCR, and TCRdb kept only the in-frame ones, dropping some. The sample consists of roughly 680,000 clones, more than 80% of them appearing once. Regarding treatment: 19 received Ad26.COV2.S at low or high dose, single or two shots; about 5 received placebo; per-sample allocation not given. After the first vaccine or placebo injection, samples were drawn on day 63. This specimen consisted of peripheral blood, obtained in a trial of Ad26.COV2.S vaccine versus placebo. The receptor source for this set is a person aged 18-65 years who received the Ad26.COV2.S COVID-19 vaccine or a placebo.

The CDR3 nucleotides are TGTGCCAGCAGTTCCGACAGGCCGTCCTACGAGCAGTACTTC. Its protein product is CASSSDRPSYEQYF. The chain combines TRBV7-2 with TRBJ2-7; tentatively, D is TRBD1 (6 bases). Trimming cost V 6 bases and J 1 base, with 13 bases left between them. The CDR3 loop spans 14 amino acids. Germline assignment: CDR1 SGHTA and CDR2 FQGNSA. The full variable domain, rest sourced from reference TRBV7-2 and TRBJ2-7, is GAGVSQSPSNKVTEKGKDVELRCDPISGHTALYWYRQSLGQGLEFLIYFQGNSAPDKSGLPSDRFSAERTGGSVSTLTIQRTQQEDSAVYLCASSSDRPSYEQYFGPGTRLTVT.

The J gene is TRBJ1-1, the V gene TRBV5-1, with D maybe TRBD1 (6 bases). The CDR3 loop spans 16 amino acids. Trimming cost V 4 bases and J 0 bases, with 16 bases left between them. Germline V gene data show CDR1 as SGHRS and CDR2 as YFSETQ. CDR3 loop: CASSNGQPTLNTEAFF. CDR3 DNA sequence: TGCGCCAGCAGCAACGGACAGCCCACACTGAACACTGAAGCTTTCTTT.

The rearrangement joins TRBV7-2 to TRBJ1-3; D not certain. The CDR3 is 14 amino acids. The germline V gene has CDR1 SGHTA and CDR2 FQGNSA. The V end was cut by 4 bases, the J end by 4 bases, with 11 bases between. CDR3 loop: CASSSYSSGNTIYF. CDR3 bases: TGTGCCAGCAGCTCCTACAGTTCCGGAAACACCATATATTTT.

Here the CDR3 DNA reads TGTGCCAGCAGCTACAGGAACAACAATGAAAAACTGTTTTTT. It codes for CASSYRNNNEKLFF. The chain carries TRBV5-6 and TRBJ1-4; maybe TRBD1 (5 bases). The ends were cut back, 3 bases at V and 5 bases at J, with 11 bases in the middle. Per germline, CDR1 SGHDT and CDR2 YYEEEE. This CDR3 is built from 14 residues.

The rearrangement joins TRBV18 to TRBJ2-2; D call uncertain. This CDR3 has 14 amino acids. V dropped 6 bases and J dropped 6 bases, with 14 bases sitting between them. CDR1 is KGHSH and CDR2 is LQKENI in the germline V gene. The DNA of the CDR3 is TGTGCCAGCTCTAATGAACTTTTCTCCGGGGAGCTGTTTTTT. This translates into CASSNELFSGELFF.

This clone has more than one count but fewer than ten. The chain uses TRBV5-8 and TRBJ2-7, with D possibly being TRBD1 (6 bases). V dropped 3 bases and J dropped 3 bases, with 7 bases sitting between them. This CDR3 has 12 amino acids. Germline CDR1 reads SGHTS; CDR2 reads YDEGEE. The CDR3: CASSWGHYEQYF. In DNA, the CDR3 is TGTGCCAGCAGCTGGGGGCACTACGAGCAGTACTTC.

The gene calls are TRBV6-4 and TRBJ2-1; TRBD2 aligns across 8 bases. The germline V gene encodes CDR1 MRHNA and CDR2 SNTAGT. The trim removed 1 base at V and 12 bases at J, leaving 14 bases unmatched. The CDR3 covers 16 residues. DNA of the CDR3: TGTGCCAGCAGTGACTATGGCGGGGGGCTCCCCAGAATGCAGTTCTTC. Translated: CASSDYGGGLPRMQFF.

The chain joins TRBV5-6 to TRBJ1-4; tentative D call: TRBD1 (6 bases). CDR1 SGHDT and CDR2 YYEEEE come from the germline V gene. Trimming took off 2 bases at V and 10 bases at J, with 18 bases between the two ends. The CDR3 is 15 amino acids. The CDR3 bases are TGTGCCAGCAGCTTTTACAGGGTCATTGATGGAAAACTGTTTTTT. It specifies CASSFYRVIDGKLFF. Full variable domain (missing parts from reference TRBV5-6 and TRBJ1-4): DAGVTQSPTHLIKTRGQQVTLRCSPKSGHDTVSWYQQALGQGPQFIFQYYEEEERQRGNFPDRFSGHQFPNYSSELNVNALLLGDSALYLCASSFYRVIDGKLFFGSGTQLSVL.

This clone is a singleton in its sample. V usage is TRBV14 and J usage is TRBJ2-7; TRBD1 is a possible D gene (6 bases). Trimming removed 4 bases at V and 5 bases at J, with 18 bases between. Germline V gene sequence: CDR1 SGHDN, CDR2 FVKESK. The CDR3 is made up of 15 amino acids. This chain's CDR3 is CASSRSQGPLHEQYF. CDR3 nucleotides: TGTGCCAGCAGCCGCTCGCAGGGGCCTTTGCACGAGCAGTACTTC.